Below are 3 T cell receptor beta chains sequenced from a single sample in a study of graft-versus-host responses after intestinal transplantation. For these receptors, no antigen is known. Data came from immunoSEQ multiplex PCR; TCRdb stores just in-frame clones and leaves some out. The sample shows 96,000 or so clones, around nine tenths of them seen only once. This specimen consisted of unstimulated CD4+ T cells sorted from spleen or lymph node cells, obtained before intestinal transplant. The receptor source for this set is a human donor who received an intestinal transplant.

The J gene is TRBJ1-3, the V gene TRBV6-1; 8 bases line up with TRBD1. Germline V gene sequence: CDR1 MNHNS, CDR2 SASEGT. V lost 6 bases and J lost 3; bases outside the gene matches: 4. The CDR3 sequence is 14 residues long. The CDR3 DNA follows: TGTGCCAGCAGATTACAGGGGGATGGAAACACCATATATTTT. This encodes CASRLQGDGNTIYF.

This clone appeared once. The V gene is TRBV5-1, the J gene TRBJ2-7, with D tentatively TRBD2 (7 bases). V lost 0 bases, J lost 2 bases, and 21 bases lay in between. Per the germline V gene, CDR1 is SGHRS and CDR2 is YFSETQ. The CDR3 extends over 18 amino acids. CDR3 amino acids: CASSLAGGGSSFPYEQYF. CDR3 bases: TGCGCCAGCAGCTTGGCCGGGGGCGGGAGTTCCTTCCCCTACGAGCAGTACTTC.

The chain recombines TRBV6-5 with TRBJ2-5; the match to TRBD1 covers 8 bases. V lost 0 bases, J lost 4 bases, and 1 base stayed unmatched. The CDR3 is 14 residues long. The V gene's germline CDR1 is MNHEY and CDR2 SVGAGI. The CDR3 DNA follows: TGTGCCAGCAGTTACTCCACAGGGGGAGAGACCCAGTACTTC. Protein product: CASSYSTGGETQYF.